The rows below give T cell receptor beta chains drawn from one sample of a study of regulatory T cells in long-lasting Graves disease. A single record per CDR3 protein comes from TCRdb applying MiXCR to the multiplex PCR reads. Of about 660,000 distinct CDR3 sequences listed, about 32% are singletons. The source material was peripheral blood mononuclear cells (PBMCs), sampled when the disease was refractory, from a patient treated with antithyroid drugs. The receptors were sampled from a female donor with Graves disease. The CDR3 runs from the conserved cysteine through the conserved F or W. D genes are given only for firm matches. Size is stated for part of the rows, as once, few or many counts, or as a class when the clone is expanded.

D gene | clone size | J gene | V gene | CDR3 protein | CDR3 DNA
- | - | TRBJ1-5 | TRBV7-9 | CAIRELRGSNQPQHF | TGTGCCATCCGGGAGTTGAGGGGAAGCAATCAGCCCCAGCATTTT
- | - | TRBJ1-1 | TRBV7-8 | CASSLEGPEDEAFF | TGTGCCAGCAGCTTAGAGGGACCCGAGGATGAAGCTTTCTTT
- | - | TRBJ1-1 | TRBV12-3/TRBV12-4 | CASSLLESEAFF | TGTGCCAGCAGTTTACTAGAGTCTGAAGCTTTCTTT
- | - | TRBJ2-5 | TRBV20-1 | CSARDISPGFEETQYF | TGCAGTGCTAGAGATATTAGCCCAGGGTTTGAGGAGACCCAGTACTTC
- | - | TRBJ1-1 | TRBV7-8 | CASSLGGGGAGTEAFF | TGTGCCAGCAGCTTGGGGGGAGGCGGGGCAGGAACTGAAGCTTTCTTT
- | once | TRBJ1-2 | TRBV5-5 | CASSPDGGRNYGYTF | TGTGCCAGCAGCCCCGACGGGGGGCGGAACTATGGCTACACCTTC
- | few | TRBJ1-5 | TRBV20-1 | CSARDLGAEGNQPQHF | TGCAGTGCTAGAGATCTGGGGGCAGAAGGCAATCAGCCCCAGCATTTT
- | few | TRBJ1-2 | TRBV5-1 | CASSLEGIANYGYTF | TGCGCCAGCAGCTTGGAGGGGATAGCTAACTATGGCTACACCTTC
TRBD1 | - | TRBJ1-2 | TRBV6-1 | CASTRQGRDYGYTF | TGTGCCAGCACCCGACAGGGACGGGACTATGGCTACACCTTC
TRBD1 | - | TRBJ1-5 | TRBV19 | CASTHPGTGDQPQHF | TGTGCCAGTACTCATCCCGGGACAGGGGATCAGCCCCAGCATTTT
TRBD1 | - | TRBJ2-7 | TRBV5-1 | CASSLEGDRDDEQYF | TGCGCCAGCAGCTTGGAGGGGGACAGGGACGACGAGCAGTACTTC
TRBD2 | - | TRBJ2-7 | TRBV20-1 | CSARDWTSGRSTYEQYF | TGCAGTGCTAGAGATTGGACTAGCGGGAGGTCTACCTACGAGCAGTACTTC
- | many | TRBJ2-5 | TRBV12-3/TRBV12-4 | CASSLGLAGFETQYF | TGTGCCAGCAGTTTAGGGCTAGCCGGTTTCGAGACCCAGTACTTC
- | - | TRBJ2-2 | TRBV10-1 | CASSESTVGELFF | TGCGCCAGCAGTGAGTCGACAGTCGGGGAGCTGTTTTTT
- | - | TRBJ2-2 | TRBV5-6 | CASSLLVGGDTGELFF | TGTGCCAGCAGCTTGCTCGTGGGAGGTGACACCGGGGAGCTGTTTTTT
TRBD2 | - | TRBJ2-4 | TRBV7-9 | CASSPGTSGSDIQYF | TGTGCCAGCAGCCCGGGGACTAGCGGGAGTGACATTCAGTACTTC
- | - | TRBJ2-2 | TRBV5-1 | CASHSGTRNTGELFF | TGCGCCAGCCATTCCGGGACAAGGAACACCGGGGAGCTGTTTTTT
- | few | TRBJ2-7 | TRBV12-3/TRBV12-4 | CASSLGTIEQYF | TGTGCCAGCAGCCTGGGGACAATCGAGCAGTACTTC
- | once | TRBJ2-7 | TRBV28 | CASSSLFGSAQPYEQYF | TGTGCCAGCAGTTCACTATTTGGGTCCGCCCAACCCTACGAGCAGTACTTC
- | few | TRBJ2-7 | TRBV12-3/TRBV12-4 | CASGRDHPYEQYF | TGTGCCAGCGGCCGGGACCACCCCTACGAGCAGTACTTC
TRBD2 | many | TRBJ2-7 | TRBV6-5 | CASSYSIASGRTYEQYF | TGTGCCAGCAGTTACTCAATTGCTAGCGGGAGAACCTACGAGCAGTACTTC
- | many | TRBJ2-5 | TRBV7-7 | CASSPQGGETQYF | TGTGCCAGCAGCCCACAAGGGGGGGAGACCCAGTACTTC
TRBD1 | few | TRBJ1-5 | TRBV20-1 | CSALQGVPPVRNQPQHF | TGCAGTGCCCTACAGGGGGTCCCGCCTGTTCGCAATCAGCCCCAGCATTTT
TRBD1 | few | TRBJ1-2 | TRBV7-2 | CASNRGAEYGYTF | TGTGCCAGCAACAGGGGGGCGGAGTATGGCTACACCTTC
TRBD2 | few | TRBJ2-7 | TRBV11-2 | CASSLLGGGEQYF | TGTGCCAGCAGCTTACTCGGGGGGGGCGAGCAGTACTTC
- | - | TRBJ1-3 | TRBV6-1 | CATRRGRGGNTIYF | TGTGCCACCAGGAGGGGCCGCGGTGGAAACACCATATATTTT
- | few | TRBJ2-7 | TRBV14 | CASTQTRAGEQYF | TGTGCCAGCACCCAGACCCGGGCGGGCGAGCAGTACTTC
- | few | TRBJ1-2 | TRBV27 | CASRQRRINYGYTF | TGTGCCAGCAGACAAAGACGGATTAACTATGGCTACACCTTC
- | many | TRBJ1-2 | TRBV2 | CASGPDYGYTF | TGTGCCAGCGGGCCAGACTATGGCTACACCTTC
TRBD1 | - | TRBJ1-1 | TRBV5-6 | CASSPGQGGTTEAFF | TGTGCCAGCAGCCCCGGACAGGGGGGAACCACTGAAGCTTTCTTT
- | - | TRBJ2-7 | TRBV28 | CASSPRTGKQYF | TGTGCCAGCAGTCCCCGGACCGGCAAGCAGTACTTC
TRBD2 | - | TRBJ2-7 | TRBV25-1 | CASSRGTGGVRVYEQYF | TGTGCCAGCAGCAGGGGCACGGGAGGGGTAAGAGTCTACGAGCAGTACTTC
TRBD1 | - | TRBJ1-4 | TRBV20-1 | CSARDREGRDRDPKLFF | TGCAGTGCTAGAGATCGAGAAGGCCGGGACAGGGACCCAAAGCTGTTTTTT
- | - | TRBJ1-1 | TRBV10-3 | CAMRQTPDRNTEAFF | TGTGCCATGCGACAGACCCCGGATCGGAACACTGAAGCTTTCTTT
- | - | TRBJ1-1 | TRBV20-1 | CSGQENTEAFF | TGCAGTGGGCAGGAGAACACTGAAGCTTTCTTT
- | - | TRBJ2-7 | TRBV6-5 | CASSSARGSSYEQYF | TGTGCCAGCAGTTCCGCCAGGGGCAGCTCCTACGAGCAGTACTTC
- | many | TRBJ1-2 | TRBV28 | CASSFQGFGYTF | TGTGCCAGCAGTTTTCAGGGTTTTGGCTACACCTTC
- | many | TRBJ2-5 | TRBV28 | CASSLSVGARQPETQYF | TGTGCCAGCAGTTTATCGGTGGGAGCGAGGCAACCAGAGACCCAGTACTTC
TRBD1 | - | TRBJ1-6 | TRBV6-1 | CASRPPGQGNSPLHF | TGTGCCAGCAGGCCCCCGGGACAGGGAAATTCACCCCTCCACTTT
TRBD1 | few | TRBJ1-4 | TRBV6-1 | CASTWDRDEKLFF | TGTGCCAGCACTTGGGACAGGGATGAAAAACTGTTTTTT
- | few | TRBJ1-1 | TRBV7-9 | CASRQGFGEAFF | TGTGCCAGCAGACAAGGGTTTGGCGAAGCTTTCTTT
- | - | TRBJ1-6 | TRBV5-1 | CASSLVDSHYNSPLHF | TGCGCCAGCAGCTTGGTGGACAGTCATTATAATTCACCCCTCCACTTT
- | few | TRBJ1-1 | TRBV6-1 | CATLGLPNTEAFF | TGTGCCACCCTGGGACTTCCGAACACTGAAGCTTTCTTT
- | few | TRBJ1-6 | TRBV30 | CAWSGLDPSPLHF | TGTGCATGGAGTGGGCTTGATCCTTCACCCCTCCACTTT
- | many | TRBJ1-2 | TRBV2 | CASRGTTGDYGYTF | TGTGCCAGCAGGGGAACCACAGGCGACTATGGCTACACCTTC
TRBD2 | many | TRBJ2-7 | TRBV28 | CASSHGTSGSTYEQYF | TGTGCCAGCAGTCACGGGACTAGCGGGAGCACCTACGAGCAGTACTTC
TRBD2 | - | TRBJ2-7 | TRBV6-1 | CASSTGTSGAEQYF | TGTGCCAGCAGCACCGGGACTAGCGGGGCCGAGCAGTACTTC
TRBD1 | - | TRBJ2-2 | TRBV24-1 | CATSGGTGRETGELFF | TGTGCCACCAGTGGTGGGACAGGGAGGGAGACCGGGGAGCTGTTTTTT
- | once | TRBJ2-7 | TRBV3-1 | CASSQGAGFGDYEQYF | TGTGCCAGCAGCCAAGGGGCGGGCTTCGGGGACTACGAGCAGTACTTC